This T cell receptor (beta chain) was captured by sequencing in a study of shared clonotypes between healthy human individuals. Study context: For every donor, three CD4 naive, three CD4 memory, two CD8 naive and one CD8 memory plates were used. General study findings and limits: An expected dependence of interdonor clonotype sharing on sequencing depth was noted. Blood was the sole source, and tissue repertoires probably differ.

Generated by immunoSEQ multiplex PCR, the TCRdb table keeps only in-frame clones and is missing some. Of about 2.3 million clones listed, roughly 90% were seen once; the top ten hold roughly 0.34%. This CDR3 has 16 amino acids. Looked up from germline, CDR1 is SGHTA and CDR2 is FQGNSA. The V and J ends lost 2 bases and 0 bases respectively, with 11 bases between them. Each sample came from a Caucasian adult donor living in Nashville, Tennessee. As concerns this clone: What it recognizes is unknown.

The sequencing sample was made of naive CD4+ T cells from PBMCs. Described subset: CD45RA+ positively selected. This TCR came from a man between 18 and 35 years old in good health. Some clones in this sample may be carry-over from other donors' samples. This chain uses TRBV7-2 with TRBJ1-3; D remains unclear. CDR3 nucleotides: TGTGCCAGCAGCTTAAGGACGGCCGCCTCTGGAAACACCATATATTTT. It specifies CASSLRTAASGNTIYF.